The 19 T cell receptor beta chains below all came from one sample that was sequenced in a study of graft-versus-host responses after intestinal transplantation. The method was immunoSEQ multiplex PCR; TCRdb's version includes in-frame clones alone and lacks a portion of them. Seen here are about 85,000 clones, under 95% observed once, and the top ten hold less than 8.5%. Their specific antigens are unknown. Material: unstimulated CD8+ T cells sorted from spleen or lymph node cells, obtained before transplant. Receptors originate from a human donor who was the organ donor for an intestinal transplant.

The V gene is TRBV6-5, the J gene TRBJ1-6; D possibly corresponds to TRBD1 (6 bases). Germline-derived CDR1 and CDR2 are MNHEY and SVGAGI. The CDR3 contains 14 residues. The V end lost 6 bases, the J end lost 10 bases, and 16 bases lay between the germline ends. The CDR3 is CASRGGTGISPLHF. CDR3 sequence (DNA): TGTGCCAGCAGAGGGGGGACCGGAATCTCACCCCTCCACTTT.

V and J are TRBV7-9 and TRBJ2-5, with 8 bases matching TRBD2. The CDR3 totals 16 residues. J lost 5 bases, V lost 6 bases, and 14 bases had no gene match. Germline CDR1 and CDR2: SEHNR and FQNEAQ (reference sequence). CDR3 residues: CASRSMAGGAGETQYF. The CDR3 bases are TGTGCCAGCAGGAGTATGGCGGGAGGAGCGGGGGAGACCCAGTACTTC.

This clone was seen a single time. This chain connects TRBV7-3 to TRBJ2-1, with D perhaps matching TRBD2 (6 bases). V was shortened by 5 bases and J by 6 bases, with 8 bases between the two germline ends. Germline CDR1 is SGHTA and CDR2 is FQGTGA. The CDR3 extends over 12 amino acids. The DNA for the CDR3 is TGTGCCAGCAGCGCCGGGAGCAATGAGCAGTTCTTC. This sequence encodes CASSAGSNEQFF.

The genes are TRBV27 and TRBJ1-1; weak D call: TRBD1 (5 bases). Germline CDR1 and CDR2: MNHEY and SMNVEV (reference sequence). The CDR3 runs to 13 residues. The V and J ends lost 5 bases and 5 bases respectively, with 12 bases between them. CDR3 region: CASSQGRWTEAFF. DNA of the CDR3: TGTGCCAGCAGTCAGGGCCGATGGACTGAAGCTTTCTTT.

The chain links TRBV27 to TRBJ1-2; D remains unclear. Germline V gene sequence: CDR1 MNHEY, CDR2 SMNVEV (reference sequence). This CDR3 is 15 amino acids long. V dropped 4 bases and J dropped 7 bases, with 19 bases sitting between them. The CDR3 spells CASSSLPPGSAGYTF. Written as DNA, the CDR3 is TGTGCCAGCAGTTCCCTCCCCCCAGGATCGGCTGGCTACACCTTC.

The CDR3 protein is CASSLRLRFDSYEQYF. In nucleotides, the CDR3 is TGTGCCAGCAGCTTGAGACTACGATTCGACTCCTACGAGCAGTACTTC. The rearrangement joins TRBV13 to TRBJ2-5, with a weak D call TRBD2 (5 bases). The closer fit of TRBJ2-7 to the DNA end suggests the J call may be wrong. The CDR3 spans 16 residues. CDR1 and CDR2 from the germline V gene are PRHDT and FYEKMQ (reference sequence).

The DNA for the CDR3 is TGTGCCAGCAGCCCTCAGGGATCGTACACCGGGGAGCTGTTTTTT. Its translation: CASSPQGSYTGELFF. This chain links TRBV7-6 with TRBJ2-2, with D possibly TRBD1 on 5 matching bases. Looked up from germline, CDR1 is SGHVS and CDR2 is FNYEAQ. The CDR3 sequence is 15 residues long. V was pared by 5 bases and J by 3 bases, with 13 bases between. Supplemented by reference TRBV7-6 and TRBJ2-2, the full variable domain reads GAGVSQSPRYKVTKRGQDVALRCDPISGHVSLYWYRQALGQGPEFLTYFNYEAQQDKSGLPNDRFSAERPEGSISTLTIQRTEQRDSAMYRCASSPQGSYTGELFFGEGSRLTVL.

This chain links TRBV10-2 with TRBJ2-7, with 9 bases that match TRBD2. The V gene's germline CDR1 is WSHSY and CDR2 SAAADI. The junction had 12 bases not matched to a gene; V was cut back by 3 bases and J by 6 bases. This CDR3 is built from 16 residues. The DNA of the CDR3 is TGCGCCAGCAGTGAAGCTAGCGGGGTGCCCCCAGCCGAGCAGTACTTC. This codes for CASSEASGVPPAEQYF.

The J gene is TRBJ2-3, the V gene TRBV5-1; tentative D call: TRBD2 (6 bases). Germline CDR1 reads SGHRS; CDR2 reads YFSETQ. The CDR3 length is 15 residues. V was cut by 6 bases and J by 0 bases, with 14 bases left in between. CDR3: CASNNRGLSTDTQYF. The CDR3 DNA is TGCGCCAGCAACAATCGGGGACTTAGCACAGATACGCAGTATTTT. The full variable domain, with the rest looked up from reference TRBV5-1 and TRBJ2-3, is KAGVTQTPRYLIKTRGQQVTLSCSPISGHRSVSWYQQTPGQGLQFLFEYFSETQRNKGNFPGRFSGRQFSNSRSEMNVSTLELGDSALYLCASNNRGLSTDTQYFGPGTRLTVL.

This chain connects TRBV13 to TRBJ1-2; 11 bases are a match to TRBD1. Germline V gene lookup returns CDR1 PRHDT and CDR2 FYEKMQ (reference sequence). V lost 4 bases and J lost 2; bases outside the gene matches: 3. The CDR3 has 15 residues. Here the CDR3 DNA reads TGTGCCAGCAGCTCGGGACAGGGGGTAAACTATGGCTACACCTTC. It encodes CASSSGQGVNYGYTF. Using reference TRBV13 and TRBJ1-2 for the parts outside the CDR3, the full variable domain is AAGVIQSPRHLIKEKRETATLKCYPIPRHDTVYWYQQGPGQDPQFLISFYEKMQSDKGSIPDRFSAQQFSDYHSELNMSSLELGDSALYFCASSSGQGVNYGYTFGSGTRLTVV.

CDR3 in amino acids: CASSPGTGGTEAFF. CDR3 sequence (DNA): TGTGCCAGCAGCCCCGGGACAGGGGGCACTGAAGCTTTCTTT. The V call is TRBV7-2, the J call TRBJ1-1; TRBD1 aligns across 11 bases. J gave up 4 bases and V 5 bases, and 3 bases lay outside the gene matches. This CDR3 has 14 amino acids. Per the germline V gene, CDR1 is SGHTA and CDR2 is FQGNSA.

This clone was detected only once. The CDR3: CASSLRTGGDTEAFF. The CDR3 nucleotides read TGTGCCAGCAGCTTACGGACAGGGGGGGACACTGAAGCTTTCTTT. The chain couples TRBV7-9 to TRBJ1-1, with TRBD1 matching over 10 bases. The germline V gene encodes CDR1 SEHNR and CDR2 FQNEAQ (reference sequence). CDR3 length: 15 residues. V shed 2 bases, J shed 3 bases, and the junction held 3 bases outside the gene matches.

V usage is TRBV11-2 and J usage is TRBJ1-6; 7 positions match TRBD1. The CDR3 covers 15 residues. Per germline, CDR1 SGHAT and CDR2 FQNNGV. V shed 0 bases, J shed 10 bases, and the junction held 6 bases outside the gene matches. The CDR3 sequence is CASSLEQGRNSPLHF. The DNA for the CDR3 is TGTGCCAGCAGCTTAGAACAGGGGAGAAACTCACCCCTCCACTTT.

The chain couples TRBV9 to TRBJ2-7; D is ambiguous. The germline V and J ends were trimmed by 0 bases and 9 bases, with 16 bases remaining between them. This CDR3 is 14 amino acids long. The germline V gene encodes CDR1 SGDLS and CDR2 YYNGEE. The CDR3 sequence is CASSVAGGRSRQYF. CDR3 in DNA: TGTGCCAGCAGCGTAGCTGGCGGTAGGTCTCGGCAGTACTTC. The full variable domain, completed using reference TRBV9 and TRBJ2-7, is DSGVTQTPKHLITATGQRVTLRCSPRSGDLSVYWYQQSLDQGLQFLIQYYNGEERAKGNILERFSAQQFPDLHSELNLSSLELGDSALYFCASSVAGGRSRQYFGPGTRLTVT.

V gene TRBV5-1 combines with J gene TRBJ2-7; D uncertain. The V gene's germline CDR1 is SGHRS and CDR2 YFSETQ. V was clipped by 0 bases and J by 6 bases, with 13 bases between them. This CDR3 is 14 amino acids long. This chain's CDR3 is CASSLGIGKGEQYF. The CDR3 nucleotides are TGCGCCAGCAGCTTGGGAATAGGGAAGGGCGAGCAGTACTTC.

J is TRBJ1-1 and V is TRBV10-2, with D unresolved. Trimming shortened V by 2 bases and J by 0 bases, and 7 bases separated the two germline ends. Germline V lookup: CDR1 WSHSY, CDR2 SAAADI. This CDR3 contains 14 residues. CDR3 bases: TGCGCCAGCAGTGAGGTCAGCCTGAACACTGAAGCTTTCTTT. Its protein product is CASSEVSLNTEAFF.

The gene calls are TRBV4-1 and TRBJ1-1; 7 bases are a match to TRBD1. Germline trimming cut 1 base from V and 6 bases from J; bases unmatched to any gene: 8. The CDR3 consists of 15 residues. Looked up from germline, CDR1 is MGHRA and CDR2 is YSYEKL. The CDR3 DNA is TGCGCCAGCAGCCAAGTCCCAGGGGGGTTCTCTGAAGCTTTCTTT. The encoded protein is CASSQVPGGFSEAFF.

The chain combines TRBV7-2 with TRBJ2-4; 9 positions match TRBD2. The CDR3 totals 16 residues. CDR1 is SGHTA and CDR2 is FQGNSA in the germline V gene. With V trimmed by 5 bases and J by 6 bases, 11 bases remained unmatched. The CDR3 sequence: CASSGGGGLALNIQYF. Here the CDR3 DNA reads TGTGCCAGCAGCGGTGGAGGGGGACTAGCTTTAAACATTCAGTACTTC.

The V and J genes are TRBV18 and TRBJ1-6; TRBD1 agrees at 9 bases. Trimming took 6 bases from V and 10 from J; bases not matched to a gene: 7. CDR1 is KGHSH and CDR2 is LQKENI in the germline V gene. This CDR3 has 14 residues. The chain's CDR3 is CASSYGQGYSPLHF. Here the CDR3 DNA reads TGTGCCAGCTCTTACGGACAGGGGTACTCACCCCTCCACTTT.